These 5 T cell receptor beta chains share one sample of origin, sequenced in a study of T cell responses to AZD1222 COVID-19 vaccine. Repertoires were generated with immunoSEQ multiplex PCR, while TCRdb's copy carries only in-frame clones and drops some. The table shows 120,000 or so clones, with roughly 88% occurring only once. Specimen: peripheral blood, collected on day 0 of AZD1222 vaccination. These receptors all stem from an adult in good health.

The count of this clone is one. DNA of the CDR3: TGTGCCAGCAACCCGACAGGGCAGATTCAGCCCCAGCATTTT. It specifies CASNPTGQIQPQHF. The chain couples TRBV6-5 to TRBJ1-5; 7 nucleotides match TRBD1. This CDR3 has 14 amino acids. Germline lookup yields CDR1 MNHEY and CDR2 SVGAGI. J lost 6 bases, V lost 7 bases, and 9 bases had no gene match.

V usage is TRBV27 and J usage is TRBJ2-5; 8 bases map to TRBD2. The trim removed 8 bases at V and 5 bases at J, leaving 10 bases unmatched. From germline, CDR1 is MNHEY and CDR2 SMNVEV (reference sequence). This CDR3 is built from 14 residues. This chain's CDR3 is CASSPGRARETQYF. CDR3 nucleotide sequence: TGTGCCAGCTCCCCCGGGAGGGCGAGGGAGACCCAGTACTTC.

The DNA of the CDR3 is TGTGCCAGCCGTGGACAGCGGTACAATGAGCAGTTCTTC. It is translated as CASRGQRYNEQFF. V usage is TRBV27 and J usage is TRBJ2-1, with a tentative D call TRBD1 (6 bases). The germline V gene has CDR1 MNHEY and CDR2 SMNVEV (reference sequence). There are 13 residues in the CDR3. Trimming left V 8 bases short and J 4 bases short, with 12 bases between.

This chain connects TRBV20-1 to TRBJ2-3; D unresolved. Germline assignment: CDR1 DFQATT and CDR2 SNEGSKA (reference sequence). Between the trimmed V and J ends, which lost 5 bases and 3 bases, there was a span of 3 bases. The CDR3 spans 10 residues. The CDR3 bases are TGCAGTGCTTCGACAGATACGCAGTATTTT. It specifies CSASTDTQYF.

V is TRBV28 and J is TRBJ2-1; a possible D gene is TRBD2 (7 bases). Trimming pared 3 bases from V and 3 bases from J, leaving 21 bases between. Germline V gene lookup returns CDR1 MDHEN and CDR2 SYDVKM. The CDR3 is 18 residues long. This CDR3 reads CASSFWGGTGKYYNEQFF. In DNA, the CDR3 is TGTGCCAGCAGTTTTTGGGGGGGAACAGGGAAGTACTACAATGAGCAGTTCTTC.